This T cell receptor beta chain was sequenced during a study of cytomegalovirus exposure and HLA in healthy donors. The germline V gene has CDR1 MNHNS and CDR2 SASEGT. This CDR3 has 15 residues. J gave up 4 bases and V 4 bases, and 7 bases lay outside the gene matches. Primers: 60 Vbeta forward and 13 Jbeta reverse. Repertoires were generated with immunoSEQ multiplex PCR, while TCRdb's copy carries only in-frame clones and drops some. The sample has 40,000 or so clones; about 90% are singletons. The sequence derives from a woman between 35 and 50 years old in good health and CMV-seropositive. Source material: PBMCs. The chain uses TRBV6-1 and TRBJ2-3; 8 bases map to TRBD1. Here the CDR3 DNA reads TGTGCCAGCAGTGTAGGGACAGGAGGACCAGATACGCAGTATTTT. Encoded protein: CASSVGTGGPDTQYF.